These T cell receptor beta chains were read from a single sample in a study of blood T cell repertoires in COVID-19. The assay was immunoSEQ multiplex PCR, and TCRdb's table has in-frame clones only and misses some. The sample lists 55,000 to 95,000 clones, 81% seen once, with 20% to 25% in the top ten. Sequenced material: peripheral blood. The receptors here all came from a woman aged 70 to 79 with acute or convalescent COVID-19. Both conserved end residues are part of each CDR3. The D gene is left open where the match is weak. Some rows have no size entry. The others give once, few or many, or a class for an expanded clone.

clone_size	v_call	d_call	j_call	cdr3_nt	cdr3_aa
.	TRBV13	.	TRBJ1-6	TGTGCCAGCAGCTCCTACAGGGATCGGCATTCACCCCTCCACTTT	CASSSYRDRHSPLHF
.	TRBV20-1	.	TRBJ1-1	TGCAGTGCTTTTCGGACAGCTCGAGCTTTCTTT	CSAFRTARAFF
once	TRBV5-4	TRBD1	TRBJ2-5	TGTGCCAGCAGCGCCGGGACAGGGTGGGGAGAGACCCAGTACTTC	CASSAGTGWGETQYF
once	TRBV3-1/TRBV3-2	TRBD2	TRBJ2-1	TGTGCCAGCAGCCCGCTAGTATCTAGCGGTCTTGGGCAGTTCTTC	CASSPLVSSGLGQFF
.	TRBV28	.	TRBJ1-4	TGTGCCAGCAGCAACATAGGCACAGGGCGGGAAAAACTGTTTTTT	CASSNIGTGREKLFF
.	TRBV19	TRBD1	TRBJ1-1	TGTGCCTCATCCCGTAGGGGGCTTACTGAAGCTTTCTTT	CASSRRGLTEAFF
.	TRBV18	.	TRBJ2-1	TGTGCCAGCTCACCCGACAGAAATGAGCAGTTCTTC	CASSPDRNEQFF
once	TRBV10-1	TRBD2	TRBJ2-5	TGCGCCAGCAGTGAGGGACTAGCGGGAGGGCTGGAGACCCAGTACTTC	CASSEGLAGGLETQYF
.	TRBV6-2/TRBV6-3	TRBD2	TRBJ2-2	TGTGCCAGCAGACCTTGGGCTAGCGGGGTTGGGGAGCTGTTTTTT	CASRPWASGVGELFF
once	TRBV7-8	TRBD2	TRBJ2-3	TGTGCCAGCAGCTTAGGTACGGCTAGCGGGAGTGCAGATACGCAGTATTTT	CASSLGTASGSADTQYF
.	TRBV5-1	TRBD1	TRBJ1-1	TGCGCCAGCAGCTTGGGACAGGGGTCTGAAGCTTTCTTT	CASSLGQGSEAFF
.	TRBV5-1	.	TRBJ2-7	TGCGCCAGCAGTTCTGCCCAGGGGTTAGAGCAGTACTTC	CASSSAQGLEQYF
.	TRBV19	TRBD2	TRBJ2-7	TGTGCCAGTAGTACCAGCGGGAGAAGACCCTACGAGCAGTACTTC	CASSTSGRRPYEQYF
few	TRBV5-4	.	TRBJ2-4	TGTGCCAGCAGCTTGGATCTTAAGCGGGACATTCAGTACTTC	CASSLDLKRDIQYF
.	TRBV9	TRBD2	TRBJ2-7	TGTGCCAGCAGCGTAGGGGCAATACTAGCGGGAGGCGAGCAGTACTTC	CASSVGAILAGGEQYF
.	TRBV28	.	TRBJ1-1	TGTGCCAGCAGGGAACAGGGAAGTACTGAAGCTTTCTTT	CASREQGSTEAFF
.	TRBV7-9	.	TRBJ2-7	TGTGCCAGCAGCCACCAGGGGGGAGGTTCCCTCATGGAGCAGTACTTC	CASSHQGGGSLMEQYF
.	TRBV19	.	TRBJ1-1	TGTGCCAGTAGCAGGGACGGGAGCATGAACACTGAAGCTTTCTTT	CASSRDGSMNTEAFF